This TCR beta chain was obtained from a study of CD8 T cells in ankylosing spondylitis. Study-wide points: Blood from ankylosing spondylitis patients appeared to carry a characteristic roughly 8-variant TCR beta motif. Those disease-linked clones were CD8+; they were also relatively rare in peripheral blood.

A single record per CDR3 protein comes from TCRdb applying MiXCR to the 5' RACE reads. The sample holds 750,000 to 850,000 distinct CDR3 sequences; 12% are singletons and the top ten take about 0.5%. To note about this clonotype: Its antigen is unknown. Relative to the germline gene, one junction end is altered; a read error may explain this.

This CDR3 is built from 15 residues. The sequence was obtained from a male donor with ankylosing spondylitis. V is TRBV7-1 and J is TRBJ2-5; a weak D match, TRBD2 (7 bases). TRBV7-1 is sorted into the ORF group, with uncertain function. Sequencing was carried out using blood, either unsorted or a sorted T cell fraction (not recorded which). CDR3 protein: CACREQGGGGETQYF. For the CDR3, the DNA is TGTGCCTGCAGGGAGCAGGGAGGGGGGGGAGAGACCCAGTACTTC.